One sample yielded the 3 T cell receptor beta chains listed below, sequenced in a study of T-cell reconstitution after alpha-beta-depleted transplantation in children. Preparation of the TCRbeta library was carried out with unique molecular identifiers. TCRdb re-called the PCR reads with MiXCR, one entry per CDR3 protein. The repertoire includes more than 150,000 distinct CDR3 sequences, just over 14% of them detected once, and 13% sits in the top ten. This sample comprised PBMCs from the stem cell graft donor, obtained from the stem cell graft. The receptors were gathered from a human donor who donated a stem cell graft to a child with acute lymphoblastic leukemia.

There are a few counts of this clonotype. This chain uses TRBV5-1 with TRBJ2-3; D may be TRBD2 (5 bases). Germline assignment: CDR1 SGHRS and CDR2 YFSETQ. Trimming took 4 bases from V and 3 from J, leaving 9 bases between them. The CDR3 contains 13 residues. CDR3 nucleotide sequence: TGCGCCAGCAGCGGCACTAGAACAGATACGCAGTATTTT. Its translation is CASSGTRTDTQYF.

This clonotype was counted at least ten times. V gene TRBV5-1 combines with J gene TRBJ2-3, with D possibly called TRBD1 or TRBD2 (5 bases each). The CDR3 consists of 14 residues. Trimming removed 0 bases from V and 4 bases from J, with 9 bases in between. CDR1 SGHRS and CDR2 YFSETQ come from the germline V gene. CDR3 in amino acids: CASSLAGSADTQYF. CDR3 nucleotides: TGCGCCAGCAGCTTGGCAGGGAGTGCAGATACGCAGTATTTT.

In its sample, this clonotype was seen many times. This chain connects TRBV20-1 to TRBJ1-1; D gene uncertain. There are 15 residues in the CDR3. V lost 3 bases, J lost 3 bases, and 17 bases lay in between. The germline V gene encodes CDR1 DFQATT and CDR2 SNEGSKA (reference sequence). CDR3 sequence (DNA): TGCAGTGCTAGTGACTCAAGCCGAGCTTACACTGAAGCTTTCTTT. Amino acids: CSASDSSRAYTEAFF.